One and the same sample provided the 3 T cell receptor beta chains below, sequenced in a study of chronic HIV infection and antiretroviral therapy. TCRdb used MiXCR to reprocess the 5' RACE reads, holding one entry per CDR3 protein. The sample has approximately 47,000 distinct CDR3 sequences; under 20% are singletons. Source material: peripheral blood. These receptors originate from an adult who had HIV and had not received antiretroviral therapy, or was an uninfected healthy control (not recorded which).

The J gene is TRBJ2-2, the V gene TRBV11-1; TRBD1 agrees at 7 bases. The CDR3 sequence is 15 residues long. Germline V gives CDR1 SGHAT, CDR2 FQDESV (reference sequence). The V and J ends lost 3 bases and 3 bases, in that order; junction bases with no gene match: 4. CDR3 sequence reads: CASSFRDRDTGELFF. The CDR3 nucleotides read TGTGCCAGCAGCTTTCGTGACAGGGACACCGGGGAGCTGTTTTTT.

This clonotype was observed a few times. This chain connects TRBV28 to TRBJ2-2; D may be TRBD1 (6 bases). In germline, CDR1 is MDHEN, CDR2 SYDVKM. Trimming removed 7 bases at V and 1 base at J, with 13 bases between. This CDR3 has 15 residues. The CDR3 here is CASKPGTLNTGELFF. Here the CDR3 DNA reads TGTGCCAGCAAGCCCGGGACATTGAACACCGGGGAGCTGTTTTTT.

This chain links TRBV7-9 with TRBJ1-1; perhaps TRBD1 as D (5 bases). Trimming left V 1 base short and J 5 bases short, with 11 bases between. This CDR3 has 14 amino acids. Per germline, CDR1 SEHNR and CDR2 FQNEAQ (reference sequence). In DNA, the CDR3 is TGTGCCAGCAGCTTAGTCGTGGGGCAGACTGAAGCTTTCTTT. This sequence encodes CASSLVVGQTEAFF.